Presented here are 27 T cell receptor beta chains from one specimen sequenced in a study of blood T cell repertoires in COVID-19. Profiling relied on immunoSEQ multiplex PCR, and the TCRdb table lists in-frame clones only, not all of them. The table includes roughly 500,000 clones, about 88% detected once. Sample: PBMCs or T cells enriched from blood (not recorded which). These receptors all stem from a woman aged 60 to 75 who had recovered from COVID-19.

This chain joins TRBV19 and TRBJ2-3, with D maybe TRBD2 (7 bases). The ends were cut back, 1 base at V and 2 bases at J, with 16 bases in the middle. Per the germline V gene, CDR1 is LNHDA and CDR2 is SQIVND (reference sequence). This CDR3 comprises 17 residues. The DNA of the CDR3 is TGTGCCAGTAGTATAGGGGGGGGCGGTAGAAACACAGATACGCAGTATTTT. Residues: CASSIGGGGRNTDTQYF.

The chain uses TRBV5-1 and TRBJ2-2; a possible D gene is TRBD1 (6 bases). The germline V and J ends were trimmed by 4 bases and 0 bases, with 10 bases remaining between them. The CDR3 has 15 residues. In germline, CDR1 is SGHRS, CDR2 YFSETQ. CDR3 in amino acids: CASSIGTTNTGELFF. In nucleotides, the CDR3 is TGCGCCAGCAGCATCGGGACAACGAACACCGGGGAGCTGTTTTTT.

The chain links TRBV20-1 to TRBJ1-2; the match to TRBD1 covers 8 bases. CDR1 DFQATT and CDR2 SNEGSKA come from the germline V gene (reference sequence). After removal of 5 bases from V and 8 bases from J, the junction contained 4 bases not matched to a gene. The CDR3 loop spans 11 amino acids. DNA of the CDR3: TGCAGTGCTTGGGACAGGAGGGGCTACACCTTC. Protein: CSAWDRRGYTF.

The chain is built from TRBV6-5 and TRBJ2-1; 8 bases line up with TRBD2. V lost 6 bases to trimming and J lost 5 bases; unmatched junction nucleotides: 9. This CDR3 has 15 amino acids. Looked up from germline, CDR1 is MNHEY and CDR2 is SVGAGI. The CDR3 bases are TGTGCCAGCAGCCATTTCGGGGGGGCCGACAATGAGCAGTTCTTC. It is translated as CASSHFGGADNEQFF.

The gene calls are TRBV9 and TRBJ1-1, with D possibly matching TRBD1 (6 bases). Germline V gene lookup returns CDR1 SGDLS and CDR2 YYNGEE. CDR3 length: 14 residues. V lost 2 bases, J lost 1 base, and 9 bases lay in between. The DNA of the CDR3 is TGTGCCAGCAGCGTGGCAGGGGCGAACACTGAAGCTTTCTTT. Translation: CASSVAGANTEAFF.

The rearrangement uses TRBV30 and TRBJ2-3; TRBD1 matches 7 bases. Germline CDR1 reads GTSNPN; CDR2 reads SVGIG (reference sequence). Trimming removed 0 bases from V and 6 bases from J; junction bases left unmatched: 0. The CDR3 sequence is 12 residues long. The CDR3, as DNA: TGTGCCTGGAGTGTACAGGGGGATACGCAGTATTTT. This codes for CAWSVQGDTQYF.

This clone occurred once. V and J are TRBV5-1 and TRBJ2-3; TRBD1 is a possible D gene (6 bases). The CDR3 has 15 residues. Trimming shortened V by 1 base and J by 0 bases, and 9 bases separated the two germline ends. Germline assignment: CDR1 SGHRS and CDR2 YFSETQ. CDR3 amino acids: CASSLTGKSTDTQYF. The DNA for the CDR3 is TGCGCCAGCAGCTTGACAGGGAAGAGCACAGATACGCAGTATTTT.

The chain has TRBV3-1 (or the pseudogene TRBV3-2) and TRBJ2-2, with TRBD1 as a possible D gene (6 bases). From germline, CDR1 is LGHDT and CDR2 YNNKEL (reference sequence). There are 13 residues in the CDR3. With 3 bases removed from V and 6 bases from J, the gap between germline ends came to 8 bases. The CDR3 reads CASSHQGSGELFF. The DNA for the CDR3 is TGTGCCAGCAGCCACCAGGGGTCCGGGGAGCTGTTTTTT.

The V and J genes are TRBV29-1 and TRBJ2-1; 7 positions agree with TRBD1. This CDR3 spans 13 amino acids. Germline V gene lookup returns CDR1 SQVTM and CDR2 ANQGSEA. After removal of 6 bases from V and 2 bases from J, the junction contained 4 bases not matched to a gene. CDR3 in DNA: TGCAGCGTAGACAGGGACCCCTACAATGAGCAGTTCTTC. Residues: CSVDRDPYNEQFF.

V gene TRBV2 combines with J gene TRBJ2-7; 9 positions agree with TRBD1. Germline loops: CDR1 SNHLY, CDR2 FYNNEI. The V gene end was trimmed by 7 bases and the J gene end by 5 bases; junction bases not matched to a gene: 6. The CDR3 is made up of 13 amino acids. This CDR3 is CASNGQGLHEQYF. DNA of the CDR3: TGTGCCAGCAACGGACAGGGGTTGCACGAGCAGTACTTC.

The chain has TRBV29-1 and TRBJ1-2; possible D gene TRBD1, 5 bases. This CDR3 has 13 amino acids. Trimming left V 4 bases short and J 0 bases short, with 9 bases between. Germline CDR1 SQVTM, CDR2 ANQGSEA. CDR3 sequence (DNA): TGCAGCGTTGCCGCAGGGACTAACTATGGCTACACCTTC. The encoded protein is CSVAAGTNYGYTF. The whole variable domain, remainder taken from reference TRBV29-1 and TRBJ1-2, is SAVISQKPSRDICQRGTSLTIQCQVDSQVTMMFWYRQQPGQSLTLIATANQGSEATYESGFVIDKFPISRPNLTFSTLTVSNMSPEDSSIYLCSVAAGTNYGYTFGSGTRLTVV.

The gene calls are TRBV5-1 and TRBJ2-4, with 10 bases that match TRBD1. V lost 3 bases, J lost 6 bases, and 6 bases stayed unmatched. Germline V gene sequence: CDR1 SGHRS, CDR2 YFSETQ. The CDR3 length is 15 residues. This chain's CDR3 is CASSSPGQGTNIQYF. The CDR3 DNA reads TGCGCCAGCAGCTCCCCGGGACAGGGGACAAACATTCAGTACTTC. The full variable domain, rest sourced from reference TRBV5-1 and TRBJ2-4, is KAGVTQTPRYLIKTRGQQVTLSCSPISGHRSVSWYQQTPGQGLQFLFEYFSETQRNKGNFPGRFSGRQFSNSRSEMNVSTLELGDSALYLCASSSPGQGTNIQYFGAGTRLSVL.

This chain joins TRBV6-5 and TRBJ2-2; D unclear. Germline V gene lookup returns CDR1 MNHEY and CDR2 SVGAGI. Trimming took off 2 bases at V and 1 base at J, with 5 bases between the two ends. The CDR3 is 14 amino acids. CDR3 nucleotides: TGTGCCAGCAGTTACACTTGGAACACCGGGGAGCTGTTTTTT. Encoded protein: CASSYTWNTGELFF.

The chain employs TRBV3-1 (or the pseudogene TRBV3-2) and TRBJ2-1; 15 bases align to TRBD2. V lost 4 bases and J lost 8; bases outside the gene matches: 12. The CDR3 length is 18 residues. The germline gives CDR1 LGHDT, CDR2 YNNKEL (reference sequence). This CDR3 reads CASSLLGLAGGPRDEQFF. CDR3 nucleotides: TGTGCCAGCAGCCTTCTAGGACTAGCGGGGGGGCCACGAGATGAGCAGTTCTTC.

The V gene is TRBV10-2, the J gene TRBJ2-4, with 7 bases that match TRBD1. CDR1 and CDR2 from the germline V gene are WSHSY and SAAADI. V was pared by 6 bases and J by 3 bases, with 11 bases of the junction left unmatched. The CDR3 loop spans 16 amino acids. This CDR3 is CASSPNPTGFKNIQYF. CDR3 DNA: TGCGCCAGCAGCCCCAACCCGACAGGGTTCAAAAACATTCAGTACTTC.

The CDR3 bases are TGTGCCAGCAGTTATTCGACAGAAAAAGACTCCTACGAGCAGTACTTC. This gives the protein CASSYSTEKDSYEQYF. V gene TRBV6-5 combines with J gene TRBJ2-7; weak D call: TRBD1 (5 bases). CDR1 and CDR2 from the germline V gene are MNHEY and SVGAGI. This CDR3 is 16 amino acids long. The V end was cut by 3 bases, the J end by 0 bases, with 15 bases between.

This clone has only one observation. This chain connects TRBV19 to TRBJ1-5; 7 nucleotides agree with TRBD1. V lost 5 bases and J lost 0; bases outside the gene matches: 13. The CDR3 has 18 amino acids. Germline V lookup: CDR1 LNHDA, CDR2 SQIVND (reference sequence). The CDR3 sequence is CASSSDRLSRYSNQPQHF. CDR3 sequence (DNA): TGTGCCAGTAGTTCGGACAGGCTCTCGCGGTATAGCAATCAGCCCCAGCATTTT.

This clone occurred once. The chain joins TRBV9 to TRBJ1-2; TRBD1 matches 8 bases. This CDR3 spans 15 amino acids. Germline V gene lookup returns CDR1 SGDLS and CDR2 YYNGEE. V lost 0 bases, J lost 4 bases, and 5 bases stayed unmatched. The CDR3 region is CASSVADRGSYGYTF. In DNA, the CDR3 is TGTGCCAGCAGCGTAGCAGACAGGGGAAGCTATGGCTACACCTTC. Supplemented by reference TRBV9 and TRBJ1-2, the full variable domain reads DSGVTQTPKHLITATGQRVTLRCSPRSGDLSVYWYQQSLDQGLQFLIQYYNGEERAKGNILERFSAQQFPDLHSELNLSSLELGDSALYFCASSVADRGSYGYTFGSGTRLTVV.

CDR3 DNA: TGTGCCACCAGTGAGGGGGGGGGCATCTCCCGTGAGCAGTTCTTC. It translates to CATSEGGGISREQFF. This rearrangement joins TRBV24-1 to TRBJ2-1; D possibly corresponds to TRBD2 (7 bases). Trimming took off 4 bases at V and 9 bases at J, with 18 bases between the two ends. The CDR3 has 15 amino acids. The germline V gene has CDR1 KGHDR and CDR2 SFDVKD.

The chain joins TRBV19 to TRBJ2-3, with D tentatively TRBD1 (5 bases). The germline V gene encodes CDR1 LNHDA and CDR2 SQIVND (reference sequence). The CDR3 runs to 14 residues. V was pared by 6 bases and J by 0 bases, with 10 bases between. The CDR3 here is CASSQGLSTDTQYF. CDR3 nucleotide sequence: TGTGCCAGTAGCCAGGGCTTAAGCACAGATACGCAGTATTTT.

The chain couples TRBV15 to TRBJ1-5, with TRBD1 matching 8 bases. After removal of 0 bases from V and 6 bases from J, the junction contained 4 bases not matched to a gene. The length of the CDR3 is 15 residues. Germline V gene data show CDR1 as LNHNV and CDR2 as YYDKDF (reference sequence). The CDR3 sequence is CATSRDRGQGQPQHF. Here the CDR3 DNA reads TGTGCCACCAGCAGAGACAGGGGGCAGGGTCAGCCCCAGCATTTT.

The chain is built from TRBV7-8 and TRBJ2-7, with 9 bases that match TRBD1. Germline CDR1 and CDR2: SGHVS and FQNEAQ. This CDR3 spans 13 amino acids. V shed 5 bases and J 5 bases; nucleotides not matched to a gene: 4. In nucleotides, the CDR3 is TGTGCCAGCAGCCGGGACAGGGCGAACGAGCAGTACTTC. Protein sequence: CASSRDRANEQYF. Using reference TRBV7-8 and TRBJ2-7 for the parts outside the CDR3, the full variable domain is GAGVSQSPRYKVAKRGQDVALRCDPISGHVSLFWYQQALGQGPEFLTYFQNEAQLDKSGLPSDRFFAERPEGSVSTLKIQRTQQEDSAVYLCASSRDRANEQYFGPGTRLTVT.

As concerns this clone: Other nucleotide sequences in the sample specify the same CDR3. The chain uses TRBV5-6 and TRBJ2-7; 9 nucleotides align to TRBD1. Germline V gene sequence: CDR1 SGHDT, CDR2 YYEEEE. The CDR3 runs to 14 residues. Trimming removed 0 bases from V and 3 bases from J; junction bases left unmatched: 1. The CDR3 sequence: CASSLGQGGYEQYF. The CDR3 DNA reads as TGTGCCAGCAGCTTGGGACAGGGGGGCTACGAGCAGTACTTC.

This chain links TRBV27 with TRBJ1-1, with TRBD1 matching 7 bases. Germline CDR1 is MNHEY and CDR2 is SMNVEV (reference sequence). After removal of 5 bases from V and 4 bases from J, the junction contained 10 bases not matched to a gene. CDR3 length: 15 amino acids. CDR3 sequence: CASSPLTGSATEAFF. The CDR3 DNA is TGTGCCAGCAGTCCCTTGACAGGGTCGGCCACTGAAGCTTTCTTT.

This chain connects TRBV11-2 to TRBJ1-4; D not resolved. The CDR3 length is 12 residues. The germline gives CDR1 SGHAT, CDR2 FQNNGV. V was cut by 5 bases and J by 5 bases, with 6 bases left in between. CDR3 residues: CASSVGNEKLFF. The CDR3 DNA follows: TGTGCCAGCAGCGTCGGGAATGAAAAACTGTTTTTT.

This chain joins TRBV24-1 and TRBJ2-5, with TRBD1 identical over 10 bases. This CDR3 has 16 amino acids. Germline CDR1 and CDR2: KGHDR and SFDVKD. V trimming: 4 bases; J trimming: 3 bases; junction bases outside the gene matches: 7. CDR3 DNA sequence: TGTGCCACCAGTGACCAGACAGGGGGCTTAGAAGAGACCCAGTACTTC. Amino acid sequence: CATSDQTGGLEETQYF.

This clone has only a few counts. The chain combines TRBV5-4 with TRBJ1-1; TRBD1 aligns across 11 bases. The CDR3 is 15 amino acids. V was pared by 5 bases and J by 5 bases, with 8 bases of the junction left unmatched. Germline assignment: CDR1 SGHNT and CDR2 YYREEE (reference sequence). The CDR3 spells CASSTDRGPWTEAFF. CDR3 in DNA: TGTGCCAGCAGTACGGACAGGGGGCCGTGGACTGAAGCTTTCTTT.